Shown below are 10 T cell receptor beta chains from a single sample sequenced in a study of blood T cell repertoires in COVID-19. The method was immunoSEQ multiplex PCR; TCRdb's version includes in-frame clones alone and lacks a portion of them. The sample lists a few hundred thousand clones; 75% to 85% were seen once. Sequenced sample: PBMCs or T cells enriched from blood (not recorded which). Receptors were obtained from a woman in her thirties or forties with acute COVID-19.

The chain recombines TRBV18 with TRBJ1-1, with D hard to call. Trimming pared 7 bases from V and 8 bases from J, leaving 8 bases between. Germline lookup yields CDR1 KGHSH and CDR2 LQKENI. The CDR3 runs to 10 residues. CDR3 sequence reads: CASLAPEAFF. DNA for the CDR3: TGTGCCAGCTTAGCCCCCGAAGCTTTCTTT.

The V gene is TRBV19, the J gene TRBJ1-5; 8 bases agree with TRBD1. The J segment lost 2 bases and the V segment lost 5 bases, leaving 5 bases of the junction unmatched. The CDR3 has 15 residues. Germline CDR1 reads LNHDA; CDR2 reads SQIVND (reference sequence). CDR3 coding DNA: TGTGCCAGTAGTCCTCAGGGGGCGGGCAATCAGCCCCAGCATTTT. The encoded protein is CASSPQGAGNQPQHF.

The chain links TRBV6-1 to TRBJ2-1; 7 nucleotides agree with TRBD2. The CDR3 sequence is 16 residues long. The J segment lost 5 bases and the V segment lost 2 bases, leaving 9 bases of the junction unmatched. The germline V gene has CDR1 MNHNS and CDR2 SASEGT. Written as DNA, the CDR3 is TGTGCCAGCAGTGAACTGCGGGAGTATCCCGACAATGAGCAGTTCTTC. This gives the protein CASSELREYPDNEQFF.

About this clone: Other nucleotide sequences from this sample produce the same CDR3. The rearrangement uses TRBV6-5 and TRBJ2-7; D may be TRBD1 (5 bases). This CDR3 has 14 amino acids. Trimming removed 0 bases at V and 2 bases at J, with 8 bases between. The germline V gene encodes CDR1 MNHEY and CDR2 SVGAGI. DNA of the CDR3: TGTGCCAGCAGTTACTCGAGACAGCCCTACGAGCAGTACTTC. This gives the protein CASSYSRQPYEQYF.

As DNA, the CDR3 is TGTGCCAGCAGTGAAGACAGCGCGGGTACAGATACGCAGTATTTT. It codes for CASSEDSAGTDTQYF. The rearrangement links TRBV2 to TRBJ2-3; the D gene is possibly TRBD2 (5 bases). CDR1 and CDR2 (germline): SNHLY, FYNNEI. This CDR3 spans 15 amino acids. Trimming removed 1 base at V and 3 bases at J, with 11 bases between.

The chain has TRBV6-5 and TRBJ2-1; 7 bases map to TRBD1. CDR3 length equals 15 residues. Germline V gene lookup returns CDR1 MNHEY and CDR2 SVGAGI. V lost 2 bases and J lost 5; bases outside the gene matches: 6. CDR3 sequence: CASSYQTGTNNEQFF. DNA of the CDR3: TGTGCCAGCAGTTACCAGACAGGGACAAACAATGAGCAGTTCTTC.

The J gene is TRBJ2-3, the V gene TRBV19; no reliable D call. Trimming took 7 bases from V and 4 from J, leaving 12 bases between them. The CDR3 covers 13 residues. Germline CDR1 and CDR2: LNHDA and SQIVND (reference sequence). Here the CDR3 DNA reads TGTGCCAGTACCGCGAGTCGGGCAGATACGCAGTATTTT. It encodes CASTASRADTQYF.

DNA for the CDR3: TGTGCCAGCAGCCAAGGGACAGGGGGTCAGTACTTC. Residues: CASSQGTGGQYF. The chain joins TRBV14 to TRBJ2-4; 10 nucleotides agree with TRBD1. The ends lost 1 base at V and 12 bases at J; junction bases unmatched: 0. From germline, CDR1 is SGHDN and CDR2 FVKESK. This CDR3 contains 12 residues.

V gene TRBV7-9 combines with J gene TRBJ1-5; 10 nucleotides line up with TRBD1. Germline-derived CDR1 and CDR2 are SEHNR and FQNEAQ (reference sequence). V shed 5 bases, J shed 2 bases, and the junction held 15 bases outside the gene matches. The CDR3 runs 19 residues. The CDR3 here is CASSPHPRGTGEGNQPQHF. The CDR3, as DNA: TGTGCCAGCAGCCCACATCCCCGCGGGACAGGGGAAGGCAATCAGCCCCAGCATTTT. The variable domain in full, with the rest retrieved from reference TRBV7-9 and TRBJ1-5, is DTGVSQNPRHKITKRGQNVTFRCDPISEHNRLYWYRQTLGQGPEFLTYFQNEAQLEKSRLLSDRFSAERPKGSFSTLEIQRTEQGDSAMYLCASSPHPRGTGEGNQPQHFGDGTRLSIL.

The rearrangement uses TRBV18 and TRBJ2-2, with 7 nucleotides matching TRBD2. The CDR3 has 14 residues. The germline V gene has CDR1 KGHSH and CDR2 LQKENI. Trimming took 3 bases from V and 6 from J; bases not matched to a gene: 4. The CDR3 is CASSPPGRSGELFF. DNA of the CDR3: TGTGCCAGCTCACCCCCCGGGAGGTCCGGGGAGCTGTTTTTT.